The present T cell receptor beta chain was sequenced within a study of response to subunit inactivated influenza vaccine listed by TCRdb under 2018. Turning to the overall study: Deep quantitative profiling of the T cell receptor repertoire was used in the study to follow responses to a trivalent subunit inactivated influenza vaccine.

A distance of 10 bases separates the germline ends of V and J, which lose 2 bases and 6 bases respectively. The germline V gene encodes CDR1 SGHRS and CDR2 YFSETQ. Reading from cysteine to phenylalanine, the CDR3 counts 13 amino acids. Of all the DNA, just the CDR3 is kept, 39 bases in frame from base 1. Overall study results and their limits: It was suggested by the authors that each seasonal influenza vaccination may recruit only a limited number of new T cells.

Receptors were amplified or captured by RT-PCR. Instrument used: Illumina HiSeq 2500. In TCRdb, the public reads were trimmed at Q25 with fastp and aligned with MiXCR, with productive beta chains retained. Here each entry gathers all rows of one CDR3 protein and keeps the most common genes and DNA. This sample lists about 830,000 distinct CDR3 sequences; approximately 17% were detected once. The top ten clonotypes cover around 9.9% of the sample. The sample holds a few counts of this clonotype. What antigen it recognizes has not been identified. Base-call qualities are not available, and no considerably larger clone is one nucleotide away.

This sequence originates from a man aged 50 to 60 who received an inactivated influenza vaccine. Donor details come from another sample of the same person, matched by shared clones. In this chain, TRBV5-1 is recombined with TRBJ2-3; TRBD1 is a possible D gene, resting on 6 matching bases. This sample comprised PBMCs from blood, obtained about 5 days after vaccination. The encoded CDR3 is CASSFQGPDTQYF. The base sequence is TGCGCCAGCAGCTTCCAGGGGCCCGATACGCAGTATTTT.